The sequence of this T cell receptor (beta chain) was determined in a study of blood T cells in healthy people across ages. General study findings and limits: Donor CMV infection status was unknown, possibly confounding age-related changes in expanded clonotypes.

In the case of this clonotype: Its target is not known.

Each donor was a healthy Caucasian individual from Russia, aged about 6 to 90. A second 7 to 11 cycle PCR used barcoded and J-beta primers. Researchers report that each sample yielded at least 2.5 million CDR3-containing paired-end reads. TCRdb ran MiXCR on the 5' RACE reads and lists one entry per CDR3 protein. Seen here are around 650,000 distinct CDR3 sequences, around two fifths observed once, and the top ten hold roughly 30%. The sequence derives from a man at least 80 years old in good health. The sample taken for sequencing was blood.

This CDR3 is CATSRDGASGTLNEQYF. In nucleotides, the CDR3 is TGTGCCACCAGCAGAGACGGGGCTAGCGGGACTCTCAATGAGCAGTACTTC. The V call is TRBV15, the J call TRBJ2-1; 9 bases map to TRBD2. Matching the DNA end better, TRBJ2-7 makes the J call doubtful. The germline gives CDR1 LNHNV, CDR2 YYDKDF (reference sequence). The CDR3 sequence is 17 residues long.